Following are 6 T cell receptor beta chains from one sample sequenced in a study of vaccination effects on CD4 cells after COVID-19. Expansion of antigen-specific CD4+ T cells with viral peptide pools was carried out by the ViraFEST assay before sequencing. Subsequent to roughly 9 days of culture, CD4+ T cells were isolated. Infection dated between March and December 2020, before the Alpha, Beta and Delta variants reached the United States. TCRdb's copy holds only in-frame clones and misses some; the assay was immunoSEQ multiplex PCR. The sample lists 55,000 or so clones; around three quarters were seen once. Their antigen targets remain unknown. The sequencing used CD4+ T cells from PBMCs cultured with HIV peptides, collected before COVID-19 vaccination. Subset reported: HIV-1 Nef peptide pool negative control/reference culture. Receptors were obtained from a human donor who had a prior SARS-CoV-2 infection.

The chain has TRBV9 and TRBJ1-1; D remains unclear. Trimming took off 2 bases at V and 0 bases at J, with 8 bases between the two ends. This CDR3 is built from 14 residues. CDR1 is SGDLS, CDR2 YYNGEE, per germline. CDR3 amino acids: CASSVIDMNTEAFF. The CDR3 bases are TGTGCCAGCAGCGTTATAGACATGAACACTGAAGCTTTCTTT.

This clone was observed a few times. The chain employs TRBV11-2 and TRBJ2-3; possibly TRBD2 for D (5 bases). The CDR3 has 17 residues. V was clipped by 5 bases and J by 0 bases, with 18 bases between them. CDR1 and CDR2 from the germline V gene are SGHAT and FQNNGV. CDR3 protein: CASSRPDFPHSTDTQYF. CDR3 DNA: TGTGCCAGCAGCAGGCCGGACTTCCCACATAGCACAGATACGCAGTATTTT.

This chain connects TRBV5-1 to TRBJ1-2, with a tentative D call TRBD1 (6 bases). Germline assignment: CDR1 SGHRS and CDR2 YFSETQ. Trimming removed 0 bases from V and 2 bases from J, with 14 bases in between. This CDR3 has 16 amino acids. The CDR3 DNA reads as TGCGCCAGCAGCTTGGGGGTTGACAGGATAAACTATGGCTACACCTTC. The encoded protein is CASSLGVDRINYGYTF. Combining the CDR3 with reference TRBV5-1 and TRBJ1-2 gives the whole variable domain KAGVTQTPRYLIKTRGQQVTLSCSPISGHRSVSWYQQTPGQGLQFLFEYFSETQRNKGNFPGRFSGRQFSNSRSEMNVSTLELGDSALYLCASSLGVDRINYGYTFGSGTRLTVV.

The CDR3 DNA is TGCGCCAGCAGCTTGGCCGTCACGGGAGGCGGGACAGATACGCAGTATTTT. Amino acid sequence: CASSLAVTGGGTDTQYF. V and J are TRBV5-1 and TRBJ2-3; 7 positions match TRBD2. V lost 0 bases to trimming and J lost 3 bases; unmatched junction nucleotides: 10. The CDR3 runs 17 residues. Per the germline V gene, CDR1 is SGHRS and CDR2 is YFSETQ.

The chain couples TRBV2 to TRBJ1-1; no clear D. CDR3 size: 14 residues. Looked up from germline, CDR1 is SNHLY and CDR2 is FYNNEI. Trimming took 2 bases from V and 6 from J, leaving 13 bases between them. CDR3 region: CASSELRGEAEAFF. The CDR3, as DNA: TGTGCCAGCAGTGAATTGCGGGGAGAAGCTGAAGCTTTCTTT.

CDR3 DNA sequence: TGTGCCAGCAGCCAAGATAGTAAGGTAGCGGGAGGGCTCGCGGAGACCCAGTACTTC. Its translation: CASSQDSKVAGGLAETQYF. This rearrangement joins TRBV14 to TRBJ2-5; 11 bases align to TRBD2. The CDR3 totals 19 residues. Germline CDR1 SGHDN, CDR2 FVKESK. J was trimmed by 5 bases and V by 0 bases; bases with no gene match: 14. The full variable domain, completed using reference TRBV14 and TRBJ2-5, is EAGVTQFPSHSVIEKGQTVTLRCDPISGHDNLYWYRRVMGKEIKFLLHFVKESKQDESGMPNNRFLAERTGGTYSTLKVQPAELEDSGVYFCASSQDSKVAGGLAETQYFGPGTRLLVL.